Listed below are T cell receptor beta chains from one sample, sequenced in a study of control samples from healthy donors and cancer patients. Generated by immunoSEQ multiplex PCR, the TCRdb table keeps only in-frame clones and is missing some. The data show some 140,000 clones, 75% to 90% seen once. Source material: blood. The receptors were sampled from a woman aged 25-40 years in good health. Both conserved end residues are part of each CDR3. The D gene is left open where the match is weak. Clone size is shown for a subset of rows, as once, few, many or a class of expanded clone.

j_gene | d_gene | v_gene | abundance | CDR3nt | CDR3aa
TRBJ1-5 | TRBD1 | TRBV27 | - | TGTGCCAGCAGTCCGGACAGGTTAACCCTTCAGCCCCAGCATTTT | CASSPDRLTLQPQHF
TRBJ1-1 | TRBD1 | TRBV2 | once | TGTGCCAGCAGCCGGACAGGGGGCGGTACCACTGAAGCTTTCTTT | CASSRTGGGTTEAFF
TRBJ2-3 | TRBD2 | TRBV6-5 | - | TGTGCCAGCAGTTACTCTAGCGGGAGGTCGACAGATACGCAGTATTTT | CASSYSSGRSTDTQYF
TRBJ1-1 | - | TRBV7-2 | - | TGTGCCAGCAGCTTCGGGTCGAACACTGAAGCTTTCTTT | CASSFGSNTEAFF
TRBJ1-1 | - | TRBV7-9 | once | TGTGCCAGCAGCTTAGGTGGGAGGGGGGAATATTCGGCTTTCTTT | CASSLGGRGEYSAFF
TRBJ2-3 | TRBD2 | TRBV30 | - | TGTGCCTGGAGTCCTGGGGGGGAGACAGATACGCAGTATTTT | CAWSPGGETDTQYF
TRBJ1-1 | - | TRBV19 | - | TGTGCCCGATCTCCGGACATTAGGAACACTGAAGCTTTCTTT | CARSPDIRNTEAFF
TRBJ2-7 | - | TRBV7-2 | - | TGTGCCAGCAGCTTAAGTCTCAAAGCGGTAAAGTACGAGCAGTACTTC | CASSLSLKAVKYEQYF
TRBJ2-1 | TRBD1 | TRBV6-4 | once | TGTGCCAGCAGTCAGGGACAGGGGACTTACAATGAGCAGTTCTTC | CASSQGQGTYNEQFF
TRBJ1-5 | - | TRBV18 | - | TGTGCCAGCTCACCGGGACTTGATCAGCCCCAGCATTTT | CASSPGLDQPQHF